The T cell receptor beta chain described here comes from a study of T cell responses to AZD1222 COVID-19 vaccine. Trimming cost V 5 bases and J 8 bases, with 15 bases left between them. The CDR3 is 13 residues long. As regards this clone: Its specificity is not known.

Regarding the study as a whole: Repertoires were obtained only post-peak T cell response. Donor demographics were predominantly white British with a female majority; clonal diversity may be underestimated. Reports indicate that nearly half of spike-specific TCRs are directed at unmutated variant regions.

Data came from immunoSEQ multiplex PCR; TCRdb stores just in-frame clones and leaves some out. The table includes 150,000 to 200,000 clones, 90% detected once. Sample: peripheral blood, taken on day 0 of AZD1222 vaccination. The V call is TRBV12-3 or TRBV12-4, the J call TRBJ1-2; D is perhaps TRBD1 (5 bases). The receptor comes from an adult in good health. CDR3 coding DNA: TGTGCCAGCAGTCCTCAACAGGTAGGGGGCTACACCTTC. Its protein is CASSPQQVGGYTF.